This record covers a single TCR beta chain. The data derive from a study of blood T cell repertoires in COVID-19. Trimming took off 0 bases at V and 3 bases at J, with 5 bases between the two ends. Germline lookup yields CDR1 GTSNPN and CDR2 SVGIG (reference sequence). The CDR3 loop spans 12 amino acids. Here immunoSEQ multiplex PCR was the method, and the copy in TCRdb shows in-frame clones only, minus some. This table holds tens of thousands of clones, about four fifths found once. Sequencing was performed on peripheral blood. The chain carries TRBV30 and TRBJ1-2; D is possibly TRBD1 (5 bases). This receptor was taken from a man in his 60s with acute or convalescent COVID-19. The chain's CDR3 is CAWSVQDYGYTF. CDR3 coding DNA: TGTGCCTGGAGTGTACAGGACTATGGCTACACCTTC. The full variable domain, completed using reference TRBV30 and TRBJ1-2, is SQTIHQWPATLVQPVGSPLSLECTVEGTSNPNLYWYRQAAGRGLQLLFYSVGIGQISSEVPQNLSASRPQDRQFILSSKKLLLSDSGFYLCAWSVQDYGYTFGSGTRLTVV.